The 17 T cell receptor beta chains below all came from one sample that was sequenced in a study of cytomegalovirus exposure and HLA in healthy donors. PCR involved 60 Vbeta and 13 Jbeta primers. Profiled with immunoSEQ multiplex PCR; TCRdb holds only in-frame clones, not every one. This table holds more than 150,000 clones, roughly 81% found once. The specimen sequenced was PBMCs. The receptors here all came from a woman aged 18-35 years in good health and CMV-seronegative.

This clone was observed a handful of times. The chain carries TRBV7-2 and TRBJ1-2; the D gene is possibly TRBD1 (5 bases). Germline CDR1 SGHTA, CDR2 FQGNSA. V lost 0 bases and J lost 5, with 7 bases in between. The CDR3 totals 13 residues. This CDR3 is CASSLAGGYGYTF. For the CDR3, the DNA is TGTGCCAGCAGCTTAGCGGGGGGATATGGCTACACCTTC.

V is TRBV6-1 and J is TRBJ1-6; a possible D gene is TRBD1 (5 bases). The CDR3 consists of 16 residues. The ends were cut back, 1 base at V and 7 bases at J, with 14 bases in the middle. From germline, CDR1 is MNHNS and CDR2 SASEGT. The CDR3 bases are TGTGCCAGCAGTGAAGAGGGGCGGGGGAACAATTCACCCCTCCACTTT. Its protein is CASSEEGRGNNSPLHF.

The V gene is TRBV15, the J gene TRBJ2-3, with no clear D. Trimming took 3 bases from V and 10 from J, leaving 11 bases between them. Germline loops: CDR1 LNHNV, CDR2 YYDKDF (reference sequence). There are 12 residues in the CDR3. As DNA, the CDR3 is TGTGCCACCAGCAGTGGTGGGCCCTCGCAGTATTTT. Amino acid sequence: CATSSGGPSQYF.

This chain's CDR3 is CAIRDRGVDYGYTF. The CDR3 nucleotides are TGTGCCATCCGGGACAGGGGTGTGGACTATGGCTACACCTTC. The V gene is TRBV6-1, the J gene TRBJ1-2; 10 positions agree with TRBD1. Per germline, CDR1 MNHNS and CDR2 SASEGT. The CDR3 has 14 amino acids. V lost 10 bases to trimming and J lost 3 bases; unmatched junction nucleotides: 8.

V usage is TRBV13 and J usage is TRBJ2-1; TRBD2 might be the D (6 bases). Germline V CDR1 and CDR2: PRHDT, FYEKMQ (reference sequence). This CDR3 has 16 residues. With 0 bases removed from V and 3 bases from J, the gap between germline ends came to 12 bases. DNA for the CDR3: TGTGCCAGCAGCTTAGGTCTGCGGGGTGGCTACAATGAGCAGTTCTTC. Amino acid sequence: CASSLGLRGGYNEQFF.

The V call is TRBV5-1, the J call TRBJ2-1, with 11 bases fitting TRBD2. Losses at the gene ends were 4 bases for V and 6 bases for J; bases not matched to a gene: 6. This CDR3 has 15 amino acids. Germline V gene sequence: CDR1 SGHRS, CDR2 YFSETQ. CDR3: CASSPGTSGSNEQFF. DNA for the CDR3: TGCGCCAGCAGCCCGGGTACTAGCGGGAGCAATGAGCAGTTCTTC.

Only a few counts were recorded for this clone. This sequence joins TRBV6-6 and TRBJ1-1, with D maybe TRBD1 (5 bases). This CDR3 has 11 residues. The germline V and J ends were trimmed by 10 bases and 9 bases, with 15 bases remaining between them. The germline CDR1 and CDR2 sequences are MNHNY and SVGAGI (reference sequence). This CDR3 is CATDDSQQAFF. CDR3 bases: TGTGCCACGGATGACAGTCAACAAGCTTTCTTT.

This chain connects TRBV19 to TRBJ2-7; 7 nucleotides agree with TRBD2. This CDR3 contains 14 residues. The V segment lost 5 bases and the J segment 4 bases; nucleotides outside the gene matches: 8. Looked up from germline, CDR1 is LNHDA and CDR2 is SQIVND (reference sequence). The CDR3 protein is CASSLGTKYYEQYF. The CDR3 nucleotides are TGTGCCAGTAGTCTTGGGACTAAATATTACGAGCAGTACTTC.

The rearrangement links TRBV6-5 to TRBJ2-7; D may be TRBD1 (5 bases). V was clipped by 2 bases and J by 5 bases, with 7 bases between them. Germline V gives CDR1 MNHEY, CDR2 SVGAGI. The CDR3 contains 12 residues. The CDR3 region has the DNA TGTGCCAGCAGTTACAGGGGCCACGAGCAGTACTTC. Protein sequence: CASSYRGHEQYF.

This chain links TRBV29-1 with TRBJ2-4; D not certain. Germline V gene sequence: CDR1 SQVTM, CDR2 ANQGSEA. V was trimmed by 6 bases and J by 3 bases, leaving 9 bases between them. The CDR3 runs 12 residues. The CDR3 DNA is TGCAGCGTGTCCCCTAGCAAAAACATTCAGTACTTC. Protein: CSVSPSKNIQYF.

The J gene is TRBJ2-4, the V gene TRBV11-3; 10 bases match TRBD1. CDR1 and CDR2 (germline): SGHNT, YENEEA. This CDR3 spans 16 amino acids. The V segment lost 8 bases and the J segment 0 bases; nucleotides outside the gene matches: 7. The CDR3 DNA reads TGTGCCAGCTCCGACAGGGGGCCGATAGCCAAAAACATTCAGTACTTC. Protein: CASSDRGPIAKNIQYF.

CDR3 protein: CASSPPWTSGSTDTQYF. In nucleotides, the CDR3 is TGTGCCAGCTCACCACCTTGGACTAGCGGGAGCACAGATACGCAGTATTTT. The chain employs TRBV18 and TRBJ2-3; 11 nucleotides line up with TRBD2. V trimming: 0 bases; J trimming: 0 bases; junction bases outside the gene matches: 2. Germline-derived CDR1 and CDR2 are KGHSH and LQKENI. This CDR3 region has 17 residues.

The V call is TRBV5-1, the J call TRBJ2-5; tentative D call: TRBD1 (5 bases). V shed 0 bases and J shed 14 bases, with 17 bases lying between them. CDR3 length: 13 amino acids. Germline CDR1 reads SGHRS; CDR2 reads YFSETQ. The CDR3 nucleotides are TGCGCCAGCAGCTTGGCAAGTCAGGGTGACCTCTACTTC. Residues: CASSLASQGDLYF.

The chain recombines TRBV30 with TRBJ1-1; TRBD1 is a possible D gene (6 bases). Germline assignment: CDR1 GTSNPN and CDR2 SVGIG (reference sequence). Deletions cut 3 bases from V and 0 bases from J, with 8 bases between. The CDR3 covers 13 residues. CDR3 region: CAWSRQVNTEAFF. CDR3 in DNA: TGTGCCTGGAGCAGACAGGTGAACACTGAAGCTTTCTTT.

Concerning this clone itself: The same CDR3 also results from other DNA sequences found in this sample. The chain uses TRBV7-9 and TRBJ1-1; TRBD1 is a possible D gene (5 bases). Germline V gene data show CDR1 as SEHNR and CDR2 as FQNEAQ (reference sequence). The CDR3 is made up of 14 amino acids. With 6 bases removed from V and 1 base from J, the gap between germline ends came to 12 bases. The CDR3 reads CASSSTGGNTEAFF. Written as DNA, the CDR3 is TGTGCCAGCAGTTCCACGGGGGGGAACACTGAAGCTTTCTTT.

The J gene is TRBJ1-5, the V gene TRBV28; D is perhaps TRBD1 (5 bases). Germline assignment: CDR1 MDHEN and CDR2 SYDVKM. Trimming pared 6 bases from V and 2 bases from J, leaving 17 bases between. This CDR3 spans 16 amino acids. The CDR3 DNA sequence: TGTGCCAGCAGGTCGGGCGGGGGATCAGGCAATCAGCCCCAGCATTTT. Protein product: CASRSGGGSGNQPQHF.

V gene TRBV7-9 combines with J gene TRBJ2-1; 10 bases align to TRBD2. The CDR3 is 16 residues long. Looked up from germline, CDR1 is SEHNR and CDR2 is FQNEAQ (reference sequence). With V trimmed by 0 bases and J by 9 bases, 8 bases remained unmatched. CDR3 protein: CASSLASGGGVREQFF. As DNA, the CDR3 is TGTGCCAGCAGCTTAGCCAGCGGGGGGGGTGTTCGTGAGCAGTTCTTC. The full variable domain, in which reference TRBV7-9 and TRBJ2-1 provide the parts outside the CDR3, is DTGVSQNPRHKITKRGQNVTFRCDPISEHNRLYWYRQTLGQGPEFLTYFQNEAQLEKSRLLSDRFSAERPKGSFSTLEIQRTEQGDSAMYLCASSLASGGGVREQFFGPGTRLTVL.